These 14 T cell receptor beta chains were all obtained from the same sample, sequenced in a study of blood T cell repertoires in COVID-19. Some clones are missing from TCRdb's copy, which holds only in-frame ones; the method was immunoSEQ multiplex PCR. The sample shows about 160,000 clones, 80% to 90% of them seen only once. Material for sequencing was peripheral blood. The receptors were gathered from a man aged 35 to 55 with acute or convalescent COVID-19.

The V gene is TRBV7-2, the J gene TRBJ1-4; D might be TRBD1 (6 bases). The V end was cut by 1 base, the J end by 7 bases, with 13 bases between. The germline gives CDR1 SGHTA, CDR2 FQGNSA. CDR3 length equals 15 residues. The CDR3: CASSLDRVEGEKLFF. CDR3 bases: TGTGCCAGCAGCTTAGACAGGGTAGAGGGTGAAAAACTGTTTTTT.

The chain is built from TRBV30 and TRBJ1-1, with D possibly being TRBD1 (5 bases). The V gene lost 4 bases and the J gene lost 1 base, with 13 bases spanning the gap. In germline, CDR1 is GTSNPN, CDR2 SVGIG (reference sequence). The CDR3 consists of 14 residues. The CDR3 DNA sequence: TGTGCCTGGACCTCCGGGGGAGGGAACACTGAAGCTTTCTTT. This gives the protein CAWTSGGGNTEAFF.

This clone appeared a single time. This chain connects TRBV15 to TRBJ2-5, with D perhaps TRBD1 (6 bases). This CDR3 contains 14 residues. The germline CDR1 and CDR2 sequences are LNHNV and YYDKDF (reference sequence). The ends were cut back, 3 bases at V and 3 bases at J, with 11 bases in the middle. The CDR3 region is CATSSPGTKETQYF. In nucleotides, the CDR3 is TGTGCCACCAGCAGCCCCGGGACAAAAGAGACCCAGTACTTC.

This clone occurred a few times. CDR3 in DNA: TGTGCCAGCTCACCGACCCTAATGATGGCAGGGGCCGGAAACACCATATATTTT. Its protein is CASSPTLMMAGAGNTIYF. The chain links TRBV18 to TRBJ1-3, with a possible D match to TRBD1 (6 bases). Per germline, CDR1 KGHSH and CDR2 LQKENI. V lost 3 bases and J lost 4, with 22 bases in between. The CDR3 runs 18 residues.

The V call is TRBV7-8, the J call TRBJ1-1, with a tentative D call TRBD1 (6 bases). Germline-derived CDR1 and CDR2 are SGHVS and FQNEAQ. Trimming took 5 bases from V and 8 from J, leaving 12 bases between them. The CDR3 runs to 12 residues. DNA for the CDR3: TGTGCCAGCAGCCGAGACGGGACAGAAGCTTTCTTT. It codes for CASSRDGTEAFF.

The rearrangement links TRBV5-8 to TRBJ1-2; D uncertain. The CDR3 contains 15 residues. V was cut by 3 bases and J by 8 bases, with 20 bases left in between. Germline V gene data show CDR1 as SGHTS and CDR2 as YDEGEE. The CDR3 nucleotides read TGTGCCAGCAGCTATACTCGGACGGGGATGGACGGCTACACCTTC. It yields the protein CASSYTRTGMDGYTF. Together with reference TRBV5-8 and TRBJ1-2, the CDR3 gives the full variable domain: EAGVTQSPTHLIKTRGQQATLRCSPISGHTSVYWYQQALGLGLQFLLWYDEGEERNRGNFPPRFSGRQFPNYSSELNVNALELEDSALYLCASSYTRTGMDGYTFGSGTRLTVV.

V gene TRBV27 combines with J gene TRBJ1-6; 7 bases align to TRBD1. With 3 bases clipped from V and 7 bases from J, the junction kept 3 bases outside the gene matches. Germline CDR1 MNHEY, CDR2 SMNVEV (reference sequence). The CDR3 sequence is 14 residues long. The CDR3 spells CASSLARGNSPLHF. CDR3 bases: TGTGCCAGCAGTTTGGCCAGGGGGAATTCACCCCTCCACTTT.

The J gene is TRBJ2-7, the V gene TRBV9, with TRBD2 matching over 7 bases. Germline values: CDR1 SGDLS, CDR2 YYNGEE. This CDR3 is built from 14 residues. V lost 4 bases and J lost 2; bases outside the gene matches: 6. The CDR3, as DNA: TGTGCCAGCAGCCCCCGACTAGCCGCCTACGAGCAGTACTTC. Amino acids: CASSPRLAAYEQYF. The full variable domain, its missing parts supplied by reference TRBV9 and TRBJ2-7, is DSGVTQTPKHLITATGQRVTLRCSPRSGDLSVYWYQQSLDQGLQFLIQYYNGEERAKGNILERFSAQQFPDLHSELNLSSLELGDSALYFCASSPRLAAYEQYFGPGTRLTVT.

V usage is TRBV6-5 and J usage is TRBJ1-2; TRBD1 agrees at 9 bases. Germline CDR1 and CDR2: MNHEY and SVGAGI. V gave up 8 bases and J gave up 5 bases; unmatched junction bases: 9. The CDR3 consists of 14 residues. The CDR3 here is CASYPGTGIYGYTF. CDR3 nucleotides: TGTGCCAGCTATCCCGGGACAGGGATTTATGGCTACACCTTC.

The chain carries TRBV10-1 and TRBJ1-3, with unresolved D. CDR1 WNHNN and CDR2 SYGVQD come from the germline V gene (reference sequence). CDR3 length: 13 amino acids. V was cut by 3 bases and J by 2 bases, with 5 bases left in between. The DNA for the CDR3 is TGCGCCAGCAGTGAACATACTGGAAACACCATATATTTT. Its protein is CASSEHTGNTIYF.

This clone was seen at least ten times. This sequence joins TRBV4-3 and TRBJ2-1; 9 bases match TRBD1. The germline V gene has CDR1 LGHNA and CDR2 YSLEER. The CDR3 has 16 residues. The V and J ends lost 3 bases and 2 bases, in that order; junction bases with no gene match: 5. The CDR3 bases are TGCGCCAGCAGCCACATCGGGACAGGGACCTACAATGAGCAGTTCTTC. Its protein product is CASSHIGTGTYNEQFF.

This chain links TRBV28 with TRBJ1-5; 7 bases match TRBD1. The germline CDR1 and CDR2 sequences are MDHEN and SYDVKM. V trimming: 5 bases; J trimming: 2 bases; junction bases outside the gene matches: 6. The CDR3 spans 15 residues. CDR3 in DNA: TGTGCCAGCAGTCCACGACAGGGTGGCAATCAGCCCCAGCATTTT. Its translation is CASSPRQGGNQPQHF. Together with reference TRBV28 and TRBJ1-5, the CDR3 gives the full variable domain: DVKVTQSSRYLVKRTGEKVFLECVQDMDHENMFWYRQDPGLGLRLIYFSYDVKMKEKGDIPEGYSVSREKKERFSLILESASTNQTSMYLCASSPRQGGNQPQHFGDGTRLSIL.

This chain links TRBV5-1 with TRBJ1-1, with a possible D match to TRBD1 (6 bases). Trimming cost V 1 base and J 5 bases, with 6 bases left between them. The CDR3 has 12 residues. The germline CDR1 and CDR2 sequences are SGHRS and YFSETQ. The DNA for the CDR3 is TGCGCCAGCAGCTTGAGGGGGACTGAAGCTTTCTTT. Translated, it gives CASSLRGTEAFF.

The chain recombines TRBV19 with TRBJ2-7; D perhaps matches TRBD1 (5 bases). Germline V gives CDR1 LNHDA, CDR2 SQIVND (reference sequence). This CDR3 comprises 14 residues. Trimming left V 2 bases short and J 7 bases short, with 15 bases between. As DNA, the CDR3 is TGTGCCAGTAGTATAAAGAATCAGGGATTGGAGCAGTACTTC. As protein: CASSIKNQGLEQYF.